Below, 28 T cell receptor beta chains from the same sample are listed, as sequenced in a study of Graves' ophthalmopathy and Graves' hyperthyroidism. Amplification of the TCR beta CDR3 regions used RNA transcripts (as template). The workflow started with a first-round RT-PCR run with HTBI primers and then moved on to a second-round multiplex PCR. TCRdb processed the multiplex PCR reads anew with MiXCR; each CDR3 protein has one entry. The data hold almost 750,000 distinct CDR3 sequences, with 40% observed a single time. The sequencing input was peripheral blood. Receptors were obtained from an adult man with Graves' ophthalmopathy.

About this clonotype: With a much larger clone just one base away, this may be a read error. The chain joins TRBV7-2 to TRBJ1-2, with a weak D call TRBD1 (5 bases). CDR1 is SGHTA, CDR2 FQGNSA, per germline. CDR3 size: 15 residues. Trimming took off 5 bases at V and 0 bases at J, with 13 bases between the two ends. CDR3 DNA sequence: TGTGCCAGCAGCCCTTCGGACAAACCTAACTATGGCTACACCTTC. Amino acids: CASSPSDKPNYGYTF.

On this clonotype itself: A junction boundary mismatches the germline segment, possibly from a read error. This chain uses TRBV9 with TRBJ1-2; D may be TRBD1 (6 bases). CDR3 size: 12 residues. Germline assignment: CDR1 SGDLS and CDR2 YYNGEE. DNA for the CDR3: TGCGCCAGCAGCCCGGGACAACGAGGCTACACCTTC. This encodes CASSPGQRGYTF. The full variable domain, with the rest looked up from reference TRBV9 and TRBJ1-2, is DSGVTQTPKHLITATGQRVTLRCSPRSGDLSVYWYQQSLDQGLQFLIQYYNGEERAKGNILERFSAQQFPDLHSELNLSSLELGDSALYFCASSPGQRGYTFGSGTRLTVV.

The rearrangement joins TRBV11-1 to TRBJ1-1, with D possibly TRBD1 on 5 matching bases. Looked up from germline, CDR1 is SGHAT and CDR2 is FQDESV (reference sequence). Trimming cost V 2 bases and J 0 bases, with 10 bases left between them. This CDR3 comprises 15 residues. Here the CDR3 reads CASSLYEGMNTEAFF. The CDR3 coding sequence is TGTGCCAGCAGCTTATATGAGGGGATGAACACTGAAGCTTTCTTT.

The CDR3 region is CSSSNRGQTQYF. DNA of the CDR3: TGCAGCAGTTCGAACAGGGGGCAGACCCAGTACTTC. The V call is TRBV29-1, the J call TRBJ2-5, with 9 bases fitting TRBD1. V lost 8 bases to trimming and J lost 6 bases; unmatched junction nucleotides: 7. The germline CDR1 and CDR2 sequences are SQVTM and ANQGSEA. CDR3 length: 12 residues.

This clonotype was counted ten times or more. The gene calls are TRBV19 and TRBJ2-6, with D tentatively TRBD2 (6 bases). CDR1 is LNHDA and CDR2 is SQIVND in the germline V gene (reference sequence). This CDR3 region has 13 residues. The V and J ends lost 10 bases and 4 bases respectively, with 11 bases between them. CDR3 DNA sequence: TGTGCCACCCCCGGGGGAGGGGCCAACGTCCTGACTTTC. Residues: CATPGGGANVLTF. Filled out from reference TRBV19 and TRBJ2-6, the complete variable domain reads DGGITQSPKYLFRKEGQNVTLSCEQNLNHDAMYWYRQDPGQGLRLIYYSQIVNDFQKGDIAEGYSVSREKKESFPLTVTSAQKNPTAFYLCATPGGGANVLTFGAGSRLTVL.

This clonotype was seen repeatedly, ten times or more. J is TRBJ2-5 and V is TRBV7-9; the match to TRBD2 covers 7 bases. Germline V gives CDR1 SEHNR, CDR2 FQNEAQ (reference sequence). Losses at the gene ends were 11 bases for V and 3 bases for J; bases not matched to a gene: 9. CDR3 length equals 13 residues. CDR3 residues: CAGMSSGEETQYF. CDR3 bases: TGTGCCGGAATGTCTAGCGGAGAAGAGACCCAGTACTTC.

This clonotype was seen repeatedly, ten times or more. DNA of the CDR3: TGTGCCAGCAGCCAGGACAGTTCAGTCTACGAGCAGTACTTC. Translation: CASSQDSSVYEQYF. V and J are TRBV2 and TRBJ2-7, with a possible D match to TRBD1 (6 bases). Trimming cost V 6 bases and J 3 bases, with 15 bases left between them. Germline CDR1 and CDR2: SNHLY and FYNNEI. The CDR3 spans 14 residues. The whole variable domain, remainder taken from reference TRBV2 and TRBJ2-7, is EPEVTQTPSHQVTQMGQEVILRCVPISNHLYFYWYRQILGQKVEFLVSFYNNEISEKSEIFDDQFSVERPDGSNFTLKIRSTKLEDSAMYFCASSQDSSVYEQYFGPGTRLTVT.

Concerning this clonotype itself: This may stem from a read error, because a much larger clone lies one nucleotide away. The chain uses TRBV11-1 and TRBJ1-2; 8 bases line up with TRBD1. This CDR3 comprises 14 residues. Germline values: CDR1 SGHAT, CDR2 FQDESV (reference sequence). V lost 8 bases and J lost 5; bases outside the gene matches: 10. In nucleotides, the CDR3 is TGTGCCAGCCGCCCGGGGACAGGCATTTATGGCTACACCTTC. Residues: CASRPGTGIYGYTF.

V gene TRBV7-2 combines with J gene TRBJ1-1; possibly TRBD1 for D (6 bases). This CDR3 has 14 residues. The V gene's germline CDR1 is SGHTA and CDR2 FQGNSA. The V gene lost 5 bases and the J gene lost 12 bases, with 22 bases spanning the gap. The DNA of the CDR3 is TGTGCCAGCAGCATTACAGGCCTGGGGACAATAACTTTCTTT. Amino acids: CASSITGLGTITFF.

The rearrangement uses TRBV4-3 and TRBJ1-5; D gene unclear. The CDR3 is 15 amino acids. Germline CDR1 is LGHNA and CDR2 is YSLEER. The V and J ends lost 0 bases and 1 base respectively, with 7 bases between them. This CDR3 is CASSQERLSNQPQHF. CDR3 coding DNA: TGCGCCAGCAGCCAAGAACGGCTAAGCAATCAGCCCCAGCATTTT.

The table lists this clonotype with a few counts. The rearrangement joins TRBV5-1 to TRBJ2-2; D call uncertain. CDR3 length equals 14 residues. Germline CDR1 SGHRS, CDR2 YFSETQ. Trimming removed 0 bases at V and 6 bases at J, with 9 bases between. CDR3 DNA: TGCGCCAGCAGCTTGGTCCTAGGTCCCGGGGAGCTGTTTTTT. Amino acid sequence: CASSLVLGPGELFF.

This clonotype was counted at least ten times. The chain has TRBV10-3 and TRBJ2-7; D uncertain. This CDR3 is built from 12 residues. The germline V gene encodes CDR1 ENHRY and CDR2 SYGVKD. The V end lost 6 bases, the J end lost 3 bases, and 9 bases lay between the germline ends. The CDR3 nucleotides read TGTGCCATCAGGGAGCCAAACTACGAGCAGTACTTC. Amino acid sequence: CAIREPNYEQYF.

The table lists this clonotype with a few counts. The chain is built from TRBV6-5 and TRBJ1-2, with D unclear. Germline V gene sequence: CDR1 MNHEY, CDR2 SVGAGI. V was trimmed by 6 bases and J by 2 bases, leaving 13 bases between them. CDR3 length equals 14 residues. CDR3 sequence (DNA): TGTGCCAGCAGACTACAGACGGGAAACTATGGCTACACCTTC. Protein sequence: CASRLQTGNYGYTF.

This clonotype appeared many times. The V call is TRBV25-1, the J call TRBJ2-7, with 8 bases lining up with TRBD1. CDR1 MGHDK and CDR2 SYGVNS come from the germline V gene. The CDR3 length is 16 residues. Trimming cost V 3 bases and J 2 bases; bases outside gene matches: 9. Written as DNA, the CDR3 is TGTGCCAGCAGTGATCACCTGGACAGGGAAACCTACGAGCAGTACTTC. Its translation is CASSDHLDRETYEQYF.

This clonotype was detected a few times. The chain joins TRBV10-3 to TRBJ1-6; D might be TRBD1 (5 bases). CDR1 is ENHRY, CDR2 SYGVKD, per germline. The CDR3 has 16 residues. V was shortened by 1 base and J by 4 bases, with 11 bases between the two germline ends. CDR3 loop: CAISEFGTDYNSPLHF. CDR3 DNA: TGTGCCATCAGTGAGTTCGGGACTGATTATAATTCACCCCTCCACTTT.

This sequence joins TRBV20-1 and TRBJ1-2; 8 positions agree with TRBD1. The V gene end was trimmed by 5 bases and the J gene end by 10 bases; junction bases not matched to a gene: 12. This CDR3 contains 13 residues. The germline V gene encodes CDR1 DFQATT and CDR2 SNEGSKA (reference sequence). CDR3 residues: CSAFRGQGQAYTF. In DNA, the CDR3 is TGCAGTGCTTTCCGAGGACAGGGACAAGCCTACACCTTC.

This clonotype was detected many times. The chain couples TRBV10-3 to TRBJ1-2, with 8 bases identical to TRBD1. CDR1 and CDR2 (germline): ENHRY, SYGVKD. V was clipped by 4 bases and J by 4 bases; unmatched bases: 2. The CDR3 runs to 13 residues. CDR3 in DNA: TGTGCCATCAGTGCGGACAGGGCCTATGGCTACACCTTC. Translating it yields CAISADRAYGYTF.

The chain has TRBV10-3 and TRBJ2-5, with TRBD2 matching over 7 bases. The CDR3 covers 14 residues. With V trimmed by 5 bases and J by 1 base, 4 bases remained unmatched. CDR1 is ENHRY, CDR2 SYGVKD, per germline. The CDR3 nucleotides are TGTGCCATCAGTAAGCGGGACGCCCAAGAGACCCAGTACTTC. Protein: CAISKRDAQETQYF.

The rearrangement links TRBV20-1 to TRBJ2-5; no firm D call. The CDR3 runs to 13 residues. CDR1 and CDR2 from the germline V gene are DFQATT and SNEGSKA (reference sequence). Trimming took off 5 bases at V and 1 base at J, with 11 bases between the two ends. The CDR3: CSARRRIQETQYF. The CDR3 region has the DNA TGCAGTGCTCGGAGACGGATCCAAGAGACCCAGTACTTC.

This clonotype appeared a single time. An end of the junction does not agree with germline; a read error may underlie this. The V call is TRBV10-3, the J call TRBJ2-3, with unresolved D. Germline lookup yields CDR1 ENHRY and CDR2 SYGVKD. The CDR3 has 13 residues. CDR3 residues: CASSYFGSNTQYF. The CDR3 region has the DNA TGTGCCAGCAGTTACTTCGGCAGTAATACGCAGTATTTT.

As regards this clonotype: A much larger clone lies a single base off, so this may be a read error. J is TRBJ2-5 and V is TRBV6-5; perhaps D is TRBD1 or TRBD2 (5 bases each). The CDR3 contains 12 residues. Germline CDR1 and CDR2: MNHEY and SVGAGI. CDR3 DNA: TGTGCCAGCAGTTACGGGAAAAGGGACGTTCACTTC. Translated, it gives CASSYGKRDVHF.

This clonotype was detected many times. This rearrangement joins TRBV7-9 to TRBJ2-7, with 7 positions matching TRBD1. V lost 3 bases and J lost 1; bases outside the gene matches: 3. The CDR3 covers 14 residues. Germline CDR1 is SEHNR and CDR2 is FQNEAQ (reference sequence). The CDR3 reads CASSFTQGSYEQYF. CDR3 DNA: TGTGCCAGCAGCTTCACACAGGGGTCCTACGAGCAGTACTTC.

The V call is TRBV15, the J call TRBJ2-1; weak D call: TRBD2 (6 bases). V lost 4 bases and J lost 3, with 13 bases in between. Germline V lookup: CDR1 LNHNV, CDR2 YYDKDF (reference sequence). The CDR3 loop spans 15 amino acids. The CDR3 loop is CATSKVADLYNEQFF. CDR3 in DNA: TGTGCCACCAGCAAAGTAGCGGACCTCTACAATGAGCAGTTCTTC.

This clonotype was seen a few times. This sequence joins TRBV6-6 and TRBJ2-7; D is perhaps TRBD1 or TRBD2 (5 bases each). V was clipped by 5 bases and J by 7 bases, with 15 bases between them. In germline, CDR1 is MNHNY, CDR2 SVGAGI (reference sequence). This CDR3 has 13 residues. The CDR3 spells CASSLGPRAEQYF. As DNA, the CDR3 is TGTGCCAGCAGTCTGGGACCGAGGGCGGAGCAGTACTTC.

The rearrangement links TRBV29-1 to TRBJ1-5, with a possible D match to TRBD1 (6 bases). Germline CDR1 reads SQVTM; CDR2 reads ANQGSEA. Trimming removed 8 bases from V and 0 bases from J, with 20 bases in between. This CDR3 is 16 amino acids long. The CDR3: CSLGWGAGDSNQPQHF. CDR3 DNA: TGCAGCTTAGGATGGGGGGCAGGGGATAGCAATCAGCCCCAGCATTTT.

This chain uses TRBV7-6 with TRBJ2-5; TRBD1 or TRBD2 may be the D gene (5 bases each). V was trimmed by 2 bases and J by 4 bases, leaving 20 bases between them. Germline-derived CDR1 and CDR2 are SGHVS and FNYEAQ. CDR3 size: 17 residues. The CDR3 is CASSLTGEGAVRETQYF. DNA for the CDR3: TGTGCCAGCAGCTTAACAGGAGAGGGCGCGGTCCGAGAGACCCAGTACTTC.

The chain has TRBV7-2 and TRBJ2-7; 8 bases align to TRBD1. This CDR3 contains 15 residues. The ends lost 8 bases at V and 3 bases at J; junction bases unmatched: 12. Germline-derived CDR1 and CDR2 are SGHTA and FQGNSA. The CDR3 bases are TGTGCCAGCCACGCCTCGGGACAGGAAATCTACGAGCAGTACTTC. This translates into CASHASGQEIYEQYF. Full variable domain (remainder filled in from reference TRBV7-2 and TRBJ2-7): GAGVSQSPSNKVTEKGKDVELRCDPISGHTALYWYRQSLGQGLEFLIYFQGNSAPDKSGLPSDRFSAERTGGSVSTLTIQRTQQEDSAVYLCASHASGQEIYEQYFGPGTRLTVT.

The chain has TRBV5-1 and TRBJ1-4, with 12 nucleotides matching TRBD1. CDR1 is SGHRS and CDR2 is YFSETQ in the germline V gene. V trimming: 4 bases; J trimming: 7 bases; junction bases outside the gene matches: 5. The CDR3 has 15 residues. The CDR3 coding sequence is TGCGCCAGCAGCCCGGGACAGGGGGCTGGTGAAAAACTGTTTTTT. It translates to CASSPGQGAGEKLFF.